Listed here is a single TCR beta chain. What it recognizes is unknown. The time point was: week 47, end of study. The study gave 300 ug of mutant IDH1 20-mer peptide per vaccine dose, with topical imiquimod. Sequencing used immunoSEQ multiplex PCR; TCRdb keeps in-frame clones, though not all of them. Among roughly 86,000 clones listed, approximately 78% were seen once. The data belong to a study of a mutant IDH1 vaccine in newly diagnosed glioma. Study information: Before enrollment, patients got radiotherapy alone, temozolomide alone, or mostly the combination.

The TCR sequence derives from a man aged 35 to 55 with glioma. The source material was PBMCs, sampled from a glioma patient whose treatment included an IDH1 peptide vaccine.

The CDR3 here is CASSESGRAPDTQYF. For the CDR3, the DNA is TGCGCCAGCAGCGAAAGCGGGAGGGCCCCAGATACGCAGTATTTT. The gene calls are TRBV5-1 and TRBJ2-3, with 10 bases that match TRBD2. The CDR3 has 15 amino acids. The germline V gene has CDR1 SGHRS and CDR2 YFSETQ. The trim removed 4 bases at V and 4 bases at J, leaving 6 bases unmatched.